The 23 T cell receptor beta chains listed next were all sequenced from one sample in a study of blood T cell repertoires in COVID-19. Produced via immunoSEQ multiplex PCR; TCRdb's table is partial and in-frame only. This table has roughly 300,000 clones, 85% appearing once. Sequencing input: PBMCs or T cells enriched from blood (not recorded which). These receptors were obtained from a woman between 50 and 59 years old who had recovered from COVID-19.

The rearrangement uses TRBV5-6 and TRBJ1-2, with 9 bases matching TRBD1. The germline gives CDR1 SGHDT, CDR2 YYEEEE. J was trimmed by 7 bases and V by 4 bases; bases with no gene match: 8. The CDR3 has 14 residues. The CDR3 here is CASSHDRGLGGYTF. The CDR3 DNA sequence: TGTGCCAGCAGCCATGACAGGGGGTTAGGTGGCTACACCTTC.

The V gene is TRBV5-1, the J gene TRBJ1-1; tentative D call: TRBD1 (5 bases). CDR1 and CDR2 from the germline V gene are SGHRS and YFSETQ. The CDR3 extends over 14 amino acids. With 4 bases removed from V and 3 bases from J, the gap between germline ends came to 13 bases. The CDR3 loop is CASSPSAGDTEAFF. DNA of the CDR3: TGCGCCAGCAGCCCAAGTGCGGGGGACACTGAAGCTTTCTTT.

The chain carries TRBV7-2 and TRBJ2-5; 11 bases are shared with TRBD1. Trimming cost V 2 bases and J 1 base; bases outside gene matches: 3. The CDR3 is made up of 16 amino acids. Germline CDR1 SGHTA, CDR2 FQGNSA. The CDR3 bases are TGTGCCAGCAGCTTATTCGGACAGGGGGCCCAAGAGACCCAGTACTTC. It specifies CASSLFGQGAQETQYF.

V usage is TRBV7-8 and J usage is TRBJ2-3, with 8 positions matching TRBD1. V gave up 3 bases and J gave up 2 bases; unmatched junction bases: 7. This CDR3 comprises 16 residues. Germline CDR1 and CDR2: SGHVS and FQNEAQ. The CDR3 protein is CASSLIRDRITDTQYF. The DNA for the CDR3 is TGTGCCAGCAGCTTGATCCGGGACAGGATCACAGATACGCAGTATTTT.

This chain links TRBV13 with TRBJ2-7, with TRBD1 matching over 9 bases. The CDR3 has 16 residues. The germline gives CDR1 PRHDT, CDR2 FYEKMQ (reference sequence). V shed 3 bases and J 9 bases; nucleotides not matched to a gene: 15. CDR3 region: CASSLGPTGGTPGQYF. DNA for the CDR3: TGTGCCAGCAGCTTGGGGCCCACAGGGGGCACCCCGGGGCAGTACTTC.

This clone was detected a few times. V is TRBV4-2 and J is TRBJ1-3; D uncertain. The germline V gene encodes CDR1 LGHNA and CDR2 YNFKEQ. The CDR3 is made up of 16 amino acids. Trimming shortened V by 7 bases and J by 2 bases, and 18 bases separated the two germline ends. DNA for the CDR3: TGTGCCAGCACCGCCCCGTTTGGAGAACCTGGAAACACCATATATTTT. Its translation is CASTAPFGEPGNTIYF.

The V call is TRBV2, the J call TRBJ2-5; a possible D gene is TRBD2 (6 bases). This CDR3 has 15 amino acids. Germline assignment: CDR1 SNHLY and CDR2 FYNNEI. V was pared by 2 bases and J by 3 bases, with 13 bases between. CDR3 sequence: CASSERVRGKETQYF. In nucleotides, the CDR3 is TGTGCCAGCAGTGAAAGAGTGCGGGGCAAAGAGACCCAGTACTTC.

The chain couples TRBV4-3 to TRBJ1-6; D might be TRBD1 (6 bases). Germline V gene lookup returns CDR1 LGHNA and CDR2 YSLEER. V was cut by 1 base and J by 9 bases, with 10 bases left in between. The CDR3 loop spans 14 amino acids. Written as DNA, the CDR3 is TGCGCCAGCAGCCAAGGACAGGCCGCTTCACCCCTCCACTTT. Amino acids: CASSQGQAASPLHF.

On this clone itself: Other DNA sequences in the same sample also yield this CDR3. The chain carries TRBV6-5 and TRBJ2-1; no clear D gene. From germline, CDR1 is MNHEY and CDR2 SVGAGI. The V gene lost 6 bases and the J gene lost 0 bases, with 6 bases spanning the gap. This CDR3 has 13 amino acids. The CDR3 protein is CASSYSSYNEQFF. CDR3 sequence (DNA): TGTGCCAGCAGCTATAGCTCCTACAATGAGCAGTTCTTC.

The chain links TRBV30 to TRBJ1-6; the D is unclear. The germline gives CDR1 GTSNPN, CDR2 SVGIG (reference sequence). The CDR3 runs 15 residues. V shed 4 bases and J shed 9 bases, with 19 bases lying between them. CDR3 sequence: CAWNLGGGTLSPLHF. For the CDR3, the DNA is TGTGCCTGGAACTTAGGAGGCGGTACCCTTTCACCCCTCCACTTT.

The rearrangement uses TRBV19 and TRBJ2-2; tentatively, D is TRBD2 (6 bases). The length of the CDR3 is 16 residues. Germline CDR1 LNHDA, CDR2 SQIVND (reference sequence). V was cut by 3 bases and J by 2 bases, with 13 bases left in between. CDR3: CASSIGGGRNTGELFF. In nucleotides, the CDR3 is TGTGCCAGTAGTATCGGGGGAGGCCGAAACACCGGGGAGCTGTTTTTT.

The chain couples TRBV5-1 to TRBJ2-2, with a tentative D call TRBD1 (7 bases). CDR1 SGHRS and CDR2 YFSETQ come from the germline V gene. The ends were cut back, 4 bases at V and 4 bases at J, with 17 bases in the middle. The CDR3 totals 16 residues. The CDR3 spells CASSQLQGGATGELFF. DNA for the CDR3: TGCGCCAGCAGCCAGCTCCAGGGGGGAGCCACCGGGGAGCTGTTTTTT.

The rearrangement uses TRBV25-1 and TRBJ1-4; 7 bases agree with TRBD1. The trim removed 2 bases at V and 10 bases at J, leaving 10 bases unmatched. Germline values: CDR1 MGHDK, CDR2 SYGVNS. The CDR3 has 15 amino acids. In DNA form, the CDR3 reads TGTGCCAGCAGTGAAACAGGGGTCCAGGGGGGAAAACTGTTTTTT. This sequence encodes CASSETGVQGGKLFF.

The chain combines TRBV6-5 with TRBJ1-1; 7 bases align to TRBD1. The length of the CDR3 is 15 residues. In germline, CDR1 is MNHEY, CDR2 SVGAGI. J lost 4 bases, V lost 6 bases, and 11 bases had no gene match. The CDR3 region is CASRIDDREGTEAFF. DNA for the CDR3: TGTGCCAGCAGGATCGACGACAGGGAAGGCACTGAAGCTTTCTTT.

The chain joins TRBV5-1 to TRBJ2-1; 8 bases agree with TRBD2. There are 16 residues in the CDR3. The V and J ends lost 0 bases and 4 bases, in that order; junction bases with no gene match: 6. In germline, CDR1 is SGHRS, CDR2 YFSETQ. The CDR3 protein is CASSLDFSGRYNEQFF. The CDR3 coding sequence is TGCGCCAGCAGCTTGGATTTCAGCGGGAGATACAATGAGCAGTTCTTC.

The chain has TRBV11-2 and TRBJ2-7; D is unresolved. V shed 4 bases and J shed 3 bases, with 10 bases lying between them. Per the germline V gene, CDR1 is SGHAT and CDR2 is FQNNGV. The CDR3 contains 13 residues. The CDR3 sequence is CASSSFQVYEQYF. The CDR3 DNA reads as TGTGCCAGCAGCTCGTTCCAGGTCTACGAGCAGTACTTC.

With regard to this clone: At the DNA level, this CDR3 is encoded by other sequences in the same sample as well. The chain is built from TRBV6-5 and TRBJ2-3, with 11 nucleotides matching TRBD2. The ends lost 5 bases at V and 5 bases at J; junction bases unmatched: 3. In germline, CDR1 is MNHEY, CDR2 SVGAGI. The CDR3 contains 14 residues. The CDR3 protein is CASSRGLAGDTQYF. The CDR3 DNA is TGTGCCAGCAGTCGCGGACTAGCGGGAGATACGCAGTATTTT.

The rearrangement links TRBV10-2 to TRBJ1-3; D unresolved. The germline gives CDR1 WSHSY, CDR2 SAAADI. There are 15 residues in the CDR3. With 6 bases removed from V and 2 bases from J, the gap between germline ends came to 14 bases. The chain's CDR3 is CASRRDVTAGNTIYF. The CDR3 coding sequence is TGCGCCAGCAGGAGGGATGTCACGGCTGGAAACACCATATATTTT.

This chain links TRBV7-8 with TRBJ2-7, with TRBD2 as a possible D gene (6 bases). Looked up from germline, CDR1 is SGHVS and CDR2 is FQNEAQ. V was trimmed by 5 bases and J by 3 bases, leaving 17 bases between them. The CDR3 extends over 15 amino acids. The CDR3 bases are TGTGCCAGCAGCCCTATCGGGGGAGCCGACTACGAGCAGTACTTC. Protein product: CASSPIGGADYEQYF.

About this clone: The limits of the CDR3 on the DNA are not certain, so only TCRdb's listed CDR3 is given. The V and J genes are TRBV6-5 and TRBJ1-5. Germline lookup yields CDR1 MNHEY and CDR2 SVGAGI. Including both end residues, the CDR3 is 14 amino acids long. CDR3 region: CASSSSAGFRPQHF.

There are a few counts of this clone. The chain links TRBV18 to TRBJ1-2; D is unclear. V dropped 3 bases and J dropped 4 bases, with 12 bases sitting between them. The germline CDR1 and CDR2 sequences are KGHSH and LQKENI. This CDR3 is 14 amino acids long. The CDR3 region is CASSPREGPYGYTF. CDR3 nucleotides: TGTGCCAGCTCACCTAGGGAGGGCCCCTATGGCTACACCTTC.

This clone was recorded once. The chain recombines TRBV3-1 (or the pseudogene TRBV3-2) with TRBJ1-5, with no clear D. The CDR3 contains 14 residues. Trimming took 1 base from V and 2 from J, leaving 6 bases between them. CDR1 is LGHDT, CDR2 YNNKEL, per germline (reference sequence). CDR3 nucleotides: TGTGCCAGCAGCCAAGTGGCAGGCAATCAGCCCCAGCATTTT. Protein product: CASSQVAGNQPQHF.

In regard to this clone: Different DNA sequences within this sample yield the same CDR3. The genes are TRBV9 and TRBJ2-7, with D perhaps TRBD1 (5 bases). Germline V gene data show CDR1 as SGDLS and CDR2 as YYNGEE. Trimming removed 5 bases at V and 5 bases at J, with 8 bases between. The CDR3 consists of 11 residues. The CDR3 nucleotides are TGTGCCAGCAGTAGGGGCAACGAGCAGTACTTC. This translates into CASSRGNEQYF.